These 22 T cell receptor beta chains were all obtained from the same sample, sequenced in a study of control samples from healthy donors and cancer patients. Clones were read by immunoSEQ multiplex PCR, and TCRdb kept only the in-frame ones, dropping some. The sample gives tens of thousands of clones, 85% of which show up once; 4.5% to 6% is in the top ten. Sequenced input: blood. The source of these receptors is a man in his forties or fifties in good health.

The chain has TRBV27 and TRBJ2-1; 8 bases align to TRBD2. Looked up from germline, CDR1 is MNHEY and CDR2 is SMNVEV (reference sequence). Losses at the gene ends were 2 bases for V and 0 bases for J; bases not matched to a gene: 12. The CDR3 totals 19 residues. The CDR3 DNA sequence: TGTGCCAGCAGTTTAAGGCCTAGCGGGTTTGGGAGCTCCTACAATGAGCAGTTCTTC. It yields the protein CASSLRPSGFGSSYNEQFF.

This clone has more than one count but fewer than ten. The rearrangement joins TRBV5-4 to TRBJ1-6; a possible D gene is TRBD1 (5 bases). Trimming pared 0 bases from V and 9 bases from J, leaving 13 bases between. The CDR3 covers 15 residues. CDR1 is SGHNT and CDR2 is YYREEE in the germline V gene (reference sequence). As DNA, the CDR3 is TGTGCCAGCAGCTTGGATCGGGGGTCGGCTTCACCCCTCCACTTT. As protein: CASSLDRGSASPLHF.

The chain is built from TRBV6-2 or TRBV6-3 and TRBJ2-7, with TRBD2 matching 7 bases. V shed 2 bases, J shed 5 bases, and the junction held 3 bases outside the gene matches. This CDR3 is 13 amino acids long. The germline gives CDR1 MNHEY, CDR2 SVGEGT. The chain's CDR3 is CASSYGRENEQYF. In nucleotides, the CDR3 is TGTGCCAGCAGTTACGGGCGGGAGAACGAGCAGTACTTC.

This sequence joins TRBV4-2 and TRBJ2-1, with TRBD2 matching over 13 bases. Trimming took 7 bases from V and 4 from J; bases not matched to a gene: 10. Per germline, CDR1 LGHNA and CDR2 YNFKEQ. CDR3 size: 17 residues. This chain's CDR3 is CASTPRLAGGGYNEQFF. CDR3 DNA: TGTGCCAGCACCCCTCGACTAGCGGGGGGTGGTTACAATGAGCAGTTCTTC.

This clone was counted between two and nine times. J is TRBJ2-7 and V is TRBV6-5; D is perhaps TRBD1 (6 bases). In germline, CDR1 is MNHEY, CDR2 SVGAGI. This CDR3 contains 11 residues. V shed 6 bases and J shed 6 bases, with 9 bases lying between them. The CDR3 nucleotides read TGTGCCAGCAGGGACAGAGGCGAGCAGTACTTC. This gives the protein CASRDRGEQYF.

J is TRBJ2-1 and V is TRBV7-2; no firm D call. Between the trimmed V and J ends, which lost 0 bases and 5 bases, there was a span of 5 bases. CDR1 is SGHTA and CDR2 is FQGNSA in the germline V gene. This CDR3 comprises 13 residues. CDR3 DNA sequence: TGTGCCAGCAGCTTAGCGTTGGACAATGAGCAGTTCTTC. Translated, it gives CASSLALDNEQFF.

This chain connects TRBV14 to TRBJ2-5; D may be TRBD1 (6 bases). This CDR3 region has 12 residues. In germline, CDR1 is SGHDN, CDR2 FVKESK. The V gene lost 4 bases and the J gene lost 5 bases, with 8 bases spanning the gap. In DNA form, the CDR3 reads TGTGCCAGCAGCCCAGGGGTGGAGACCCAGTACTTC. Amino acids: CASSPGVETQYF.

This chain links TRBV19 with TRBJ2-1; 7 positions agree with TRBD1. CDR3 length: 15 residues. The V segment lost 5 bases and the J segment 2 bases; nucleotides outside the gene matches: 6. Looked up from germline, CDR1 is LNHDA and CDR2 is SQIVND (reference sequence). In DNA, the CDR3 is TGTGCCAGTAGTTACAGGGGAAGACCCTACAATGAGCAGTTCTTC. It specifies CASSYRGRPYNEQFF.

V usage is TRBV19 and J usage is TRBJ1-6; D remains unclear. V was pared by 8 bases and J by 16 bases, with 6 bases between. The CDR3 spans 8 residues. Germline-derived CDR1 and CDR2 are LNHDA and SQIVND (reference sequence). The CDR3 here is CASWSLHF. CDR3 sequence (DNA): TGTGCCAGTTGGAGTCTCCACTTT.

Here the CDR3 reads CSAIYTGELFF. In nucleotides, the CDR3 is TGCAGTGCTATTTACACCGGGGAGCTGTTTTTT. This chain connects TRBV20-1 to TRBJ2-2; no definite D call. This CDR3 has 11 residues. Germline V CDR1 and CDR2: DFQATT, SNEGSKA (reference sequence). V lost 4 bases and J 3 bases, leaving 3 bases between the germline ends.

This chain uses TRBV29-1 with TRBJ2-2; TRBD1 matches 10 bases. The germline V gene has CDR1 SQVTM and CDR2 ANQGSEA. The CDR3 has 16 residues. V was pared by 1 base and J by 8 bases, with 10 bases of the junction left unmatched. This CDR3 is CSVEAWTGGTVGELFF. CDR3 nucleotide sequence: TGCAGCGTTGAAGCTTGGACAGGGGGTACTGTTGGGGAGCTGTTTTTT.

The count of this clone is one. The chain couples TRBV6-5 to TRBJ1-1; the D gene is possibly TRBD1 (6 bases). CDR1 is MNHEY, CDR2 SVGAGI, per germline. V dropped 7 bases and J dropped 5 bases, with 17 bases sitting between them. This CDR3 comprises 14 residues. The CDR3 nucleotides read TGTGCCAGCACCCGAGGGGGGAGGGGAACTGAAGCTTTCTTT. It specifies CASTRGGRGTEAFF.

The rearrangement joins TRBV5-1 to TRBJ2-7; 7 bases align to TRBD1. V lost 0 bases, J lost 3 bases, and 3 bases stayed unmatched. Germline V gives CDR1 SGHRS, CDR2 YFSETQ. The CDR3 is made up of 14 amino acids. The CDR3 loop reads CASSLEGASYEQYF. The CDR3 bases are TGCGCCAGCAGCTTGGAGGGGGCTAGCTACGAGCAGTACTTC.

Only one count was recorded for this clone. The chain has TRBV3-1 (or the pseudogene TRBV3-2) and TRBJ1-3; 12 bases match TRBD1. The CDR3 is 16 amino acids. V trimming: 4 bases; J trimming: 7 bases; junction bases outside the gene matches: 8. The germline gives CDR1 LGHDT, CDR2 YNNKEL (reference sequence). This CDR3 reads CASSPGTGGQGNTIYF. The CDR3 coding sequence is TGTGCCAGCAGCCCCGGGACAGGGGGCCAGGGGAACACCATATATTTT.

V and J are TRBV3-1 (or the pseudogene TRBV3-2) and TRBJ1-6; D perhaps matches TRBD1 (6 bases). The CDR3 extends over 15 amino acids. Germline CDR1 reads LGHDT; CDR2 reads YNNKEL (reference sequence). V gave up 5 bases and J gave up 7 bases, with 15 bases separating them. The CDR3 region is CASSDRDTGNSPLHF. The CDR3 nucleotides read TGTGCCAGCAGCGACCGGGACACTGGCAATTCACCCCTCCACTTT.

This chain links TRBV2 with TRBJ1-4; no clear D gene. Germline V lookup: CDR1 SNHLY, CDR2 FYNNEI. With 6 bases removed from V and 8 bases from J, the gap between germline ends came to 22 bases. The CDR3 runs 16 residues. The DNA of the CDR3 is TGTGCCAGCAGCGGAACATTGGGCCGGGGTAGAGAAAAACTGTTTTTT. Amino acid sequence: CASSGTLGRGREKLFF.

The chain uses TRBV7-9 and TRBJ2-1; 14 positions match TRBD2. V trimming: 5 bases; J trimming: 6 bases; junction bases outside the gene matches: 15. Germline CDR1 reads SEHNR; CDR2 reads FQNEAQ (reference sequence). There are 19 residues in the CDR3. The CDR3 is CASSPGLAGVPGVGNEQFF. The CDR3 DNA sequence: TGTGCCAGCAGCCCGGGACTAGCGGGGGTGCCTGGGGTGGGCAATGAGCAGTTCTTC.

This chain uses TRBV7-3 with TRBJ2-3, with TRBD2 matching over 12 bases. Germline CDR1 reads SGHTA; CDR2 reads FQGTGA. The CDR3 is 17 residues long. The V and J ends lost 3 bases and 3 bases, in that order; junction bases with no gene match: 7. The CDR3 here is CASSLSSGRARTDTQYF. CDR3 nucleotide sequence: TGTGCCAGCAGCTTGTCTAGCGGGAGGGCCAGGACAGATACGCAGTATTTT.

The chain joins TRBV28 to TRBJ1-1; no reliable D call. Germline V gives CDR1 MDHEN, CDR2 SYDVKM. The CDR3 spans 17 residues. Trimming took off 2 bases at V and 1 base at J, with 17 bases between the two ends. The CDR3 here is CASSLEGWNGENTEAFF. The DNA for the CDR3 is TGTGCCAGCAGTTTAGAGGGATGGAATGGAGAGAACACTGAAGCTTTCTTT.

About this clone: One junction end does not reproduce the germline sequence, and a read error may be involved. The chain combines TRBV10-3 with TRBJ1-5, with D possibly TRBD1 on 5 matching bases. The V gene's germline CDR1 is ENHRY and CDR2 SYGVKD. This CDR3 is built from 13 residues. The CDR3 bases are TGTGTCATCAGGGACGCGGAGGATCAGCCCCAGCATTTT. It specifies CVIRDAEDQPQHF.

The CDR3 here is CASSPNWRAPYEQYF. The CDR3 nucleotides are TGTGCCAGCAGTCCCAATTGGCGGGCCCCCTACGAGCAGTACTTC. V gene TRBV28 combines with J gene TRBJ2-7, with a possible D match to TRBD2 (5 bases). Germline CDR1 and CDR2: MDHEN and SYDVKM. V dropped 5 bases and J dropped 2 bases, with 16 bases sitting between them. The CDR3 extends over 15 amino acids.

The chain uses TRBV6-4 and TRBJ2-7; D remains unclear. This CDR3 region has 13 residues. The ends were cut back, 6 bases at V and 3 bases at J, with 12 bases in the middle. Germline loops: CDR1 MRHNA, CDR2 SNTAGT. CDR3 DNA: TGTGCCAGCAGCCTACGTGAGAACTACGAGCAGTACTTC. Amino acids: CASSLRENYEQYF.